This record covers a single TCR beta chain. The antigen is unknown. Trimming removed 1 base from V and 0 bases from J, with 13 bases in between. The germline CDR1 and CDR2 sequences are SEHNR and FQNEAQ (reference sequence). The CDR3 spans 18 residues. Autologous stem cell transplantation was followed by relapse in every patient, and brentuximab vedotin exposure varied. The data stem from a study of PD-1 blockade in classical Hodgkin lymphoma. Study-level findings and limits: By cycle point C4D1, TCR diversity had risen significantly in CD4+ cells (but not CD8+ cells). Relapsed/refractory patients reportedly had the lowest baseline TCR diversity, below newly diagnosed patients, who were below healthy donors. Repertoires differed for reasons still undefined, possibly disease activity or prior therapy. Patients with an early start, nivolumab under 1 year after ASCT, were excluded.

The assay was immunoSEQ multiplex PCR, and TCRdb's table has in-frame clones only and misses some. Of about 15,000 clones listed, approximately 80% were seen once; the top ten hold around 37%. The sequenced sample was peripheral blood mononuclear cells (PBMCs), obtained before the second cycle of nivolumab. The source of this sequence is a human donor with classical Hodgkin lymphoma. The chain uses TRBV7-9 and TRBJ2-6; the D call may be TRBD1 or TRBD2 (5 bases each). The CDR3 loop is CASSLGRGPSSGANVLTF. The CDR3 coding sequence is TGTGCCAGCAGCTTAGGTCGGGGACCTAGCTCTGGGGCCAACGTCCTGACTTTC. The full variable domain, its missing parts supplied by reference TRBV7-9 and TRBJ2-6, is DTGVSQNPRHKITKRGQNVTFRCDPISEHNRLYWYRQTLGQGPEFLTYFQNEAQLEKSRLLSDRFSAERPKGSFSTLEIQRTEQGDSAMYLCASSLGRGPSSGANVLTFGAGSRLTVL.